This passage covers 9 T cell receptor beta chains from one sample sequenced in a study of CD8+ T cells in alopecia areata. TCR sequencing used cDNA made by reverse transcription of extracted RNA. The protocol was immunoSEQ multiplex PCR, while the TCRdb copy is restricted to in-frame clones and leaves out a portion. The table has around 190,000 clones, around three fifths seen once; the top ten hold about 1.3%. Treatment here: oral pan-JAK inhibitor, 5-10 mg twice daily. Sequences were derived from CD4+ T cells sorted from blood, sampled around week 50, from a patient treated with tofacitinib. These receptors all come from a human donor with alopecia areata.

The chain joins TRBV7-3 to TRBJ2-1; TRBD1 aligns across 11 bases. CDR3 length: 15 residues. V dropped 5 bases and J dropped 7; count of bases not matched to a gene: 7. The germline gives CDR1 SGHTA, CDR2 FQGTGA. CDR3 region: CASSPGQGAQNEQFF. The DNA for the CDR3 is TGTGCCAGCAGCCCAGGACAGGGGGCGCAAAATGAGCAGTTCTTC.

As regards this clone: Other DNA sequences within the sample encode an identical CDR3. In DNA, the CDR3 is TGTGCCTGGAGTAGAACAGGGGGCACTGAAGCTTTCTTT. It is translated as CAWSRTGGTEAFF. V gene TRBV30 combines with J gene TRBJ1-1; 8 bases are a match to TRBD1. This CDR3 spans 13 amino acids. After removal of 2 bases from V and 4 bases from J, the junction contained 3 bases not matched to a gene. CDR1 GTSNPN and CDR2 SVGIG come from the germline V gene (reference sequence).

V gene TRBV13 combines with J gene TRBJ1-6, with a possible D match to TRBD1 (5 bases). Germline V gives CDR1 PRHDT, CDR2 FYEKMQ (reference sequence). The CDR3 is 13 residues long. V was clipped by 4 bases and J by 8 bases, with 9 bases between them. DNA for the CDR3: TGTGCCAGCAGCTCTGACAGTTATTCACCCCTCCACTTT. Its translation: CASSSDSYSPLHF.

This clone was seen only a few times. The gene calls are TRBV29-1 and TRBJ2-7; a weak D match, TRBD1 (6 bases). The germline V gene encodes CDR1 SQVTM and CDR2 ANQGSEA. V gave up 7 bases and J gave up 3 bases, with 10 bases separating them. This CDR3 has 11 amino acids. The CDR3 loop reads CSAQQGYEQYF. The CDR3 DNA follows: TGCAGCGCCCAACAGGGCTACGAGCAGTACTTC.

The chain couples TRBV29-1 to TRBJ2-5; either TRBD1 or TRBD2 may supply D (5 bases each). This CDR3 has 12 amino acids. The germline V gene has CDR1 SQVTM and CDR2 ANQGSEA. V lost 8 bases, J lost 2 bases, and 12 bases lay in between. The DNA of the CDR3 is TGCAGCTCAGAGGGGCTTCAAGAGACCCAGTACTTC. The encoded protein is CSSEGLQETQYF.

The chain is built from TRBV30 and TRBJ1-1; D is unclear. The CDR3 loop spans 14 amino acids. Per the germline V gene, CDR1 is GTSNPN and CDR2 is SVGIG (reference sequence). The V end was cut by 0 bases, the J end by 4 bases, with 12 bases between. The CDR3 bases are TGTGCCTGGAGTGTACCTTCGGGTGGCACTGAAGCTTTCTTT. Its translation: CAWSVPSGGTEAFF.

The rearrangement uses TRBV5-1 and TRBJ2-3; D remains ambiguous. V lost 3 bases and J 3 bases, leaving 11 bases between the germline ends. The CDR3 contains 14 residues. Germline V gene data show CDR1 as SGHRS and CDR2 as YFSETQ. CDR3 sequence reads: CASSSPPETDTQYF. CDR3 bases: TGCGCCAGCAGCTCGCCGCCAGAGACAGATACGCAGTATTTT.

The V gene is TRBV4-3, the J gene TRBJ1-1; D gene uncertain. Germline CDR1 reads LGHNA; CDR2 reads YSLEER. Trimming cost V 4 bases and J 6 bases, with 18 bases left between them. CDR3 length equals 15 residues. The CDR3 loop is CASSLLLGDVSEAFF. CDR3 DNA: TGCGCCAGCAGCCTACTACTCGGAGACGTATCTGAAGCTTTCTTT.

The chain has TRBV6-1 and TRBJ2-6, with unresolved D. The CDR3 length is 14 residues. Germline assignment: CDR1 MNHNS and CDR2 SASEGT. V gave up 6 bases and J gave up 4 bases, with 10 bases separating them. The CDR3 protein is CASSLWHGANVLTF. CDR3 DNA: TGTGCCAGCAGCCTCTGGCACGGGGCCAACGTCCTGACTTTC.